The source of this T cell receptor beta chain is a study of blood T cells in healthy people across ages. General study results and limits: Total diversity from one million sequenced T cells was likely underestimated.

Alongside a J-beta primer mix, a sample-barcoded 5' primer served in a second PCR lasting about 6 to 12 cycles. The template-switch adaptor was a 5' adaptor with 12 random nucleotides. It tagged each cDNA molecule. Every sample produced at least 2.5 million CDR3-containing paired-end reads. TCRdb redid the calling of the 5' RACE reads with MiXCR, one entry per CDR3 protein. The sample consists of 1.6 million or so distinct CDR3 sequences, roughly 32% of them appearing once. Every donor provided 7.5 to 10 milliliters of peripheral blood. Only a few counts were recorded for this clonotype. The antigen remains unidentified. CDR1 and CDR2 from the germline V gene are SGHRS and YFSETQ. The CDR3 extends over 16 amino acids. The ends lost 4 bases at V and 14 bases at J; junction bases unmatched: 17.

The genes are TRBV5-1 and TRBJ2-3, with 12 bases lining up with TRBD2. The TCR was taken from a woman in her twenties or thirties in good health. The material sequenced was blood. CDR3 nucleotide sequence: TGCGCCAGCAGCCCCGGACTAGCGGGATCCTCTACAAGGTGGTATTTT. It translates to CASSPGLAGSSTRWYF.